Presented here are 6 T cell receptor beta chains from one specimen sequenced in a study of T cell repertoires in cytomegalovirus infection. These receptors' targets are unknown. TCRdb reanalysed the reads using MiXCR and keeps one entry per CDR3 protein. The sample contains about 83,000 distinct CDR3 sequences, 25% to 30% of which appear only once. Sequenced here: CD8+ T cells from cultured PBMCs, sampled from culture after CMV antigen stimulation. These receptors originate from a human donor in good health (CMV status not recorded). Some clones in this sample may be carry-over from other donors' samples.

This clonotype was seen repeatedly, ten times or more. The CDR3 coding sequence is TGTGCCATCAGTGGTAAACAGGGGGCTGGGGACAATGAGCAGTTCTTC. It codes for CAISGKQGAGDNEQFF. This rearrangement joins TRBV10-3 to TRBJ2-1; 9 bases align to TRBD1. Germline-derived CDR1 and CDR2 are ENHRY and SYGVKD. This CDR3 region has 16 residues. J lost 5 bases, V lost 4 bases, and 9 bases had no gene match.

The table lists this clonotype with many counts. The CDR3 DNA reads TGCGCCAGCAGCCTTAGCCCCGACAGGGACACTGAAGCTTTCTTT. This gives the protein CASSLSPDRDTEAFF. The chain recombines TRBV4-1 with TRBJ1-1; 7 bases are a match to TRBD1. J was trimmed by 3 bases and V by 4 bases; bases with no gene match: 8. This CDR3 spans 15 amino acids. Germline CDR1 reads MGHRA; CDR2 reads YSYEKL.

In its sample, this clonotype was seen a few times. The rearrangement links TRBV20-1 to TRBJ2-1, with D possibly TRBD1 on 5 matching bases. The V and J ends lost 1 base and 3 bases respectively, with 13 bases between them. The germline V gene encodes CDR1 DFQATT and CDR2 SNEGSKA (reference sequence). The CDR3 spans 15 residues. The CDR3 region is CSARGLTALYNEQFF. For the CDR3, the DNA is TGCAGTGCTAGAGGCCTGACAGCGCTCTACAATGAGCAGTTCTTC.

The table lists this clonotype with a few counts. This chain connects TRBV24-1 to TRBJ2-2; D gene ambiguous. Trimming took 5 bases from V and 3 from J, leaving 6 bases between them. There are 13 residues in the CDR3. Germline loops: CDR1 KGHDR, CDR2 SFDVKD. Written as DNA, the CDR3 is TGTGCCACCAGTGCGGCGGACACCGGGGAGCTGTTTTTT. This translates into CATSAADTGELFF.

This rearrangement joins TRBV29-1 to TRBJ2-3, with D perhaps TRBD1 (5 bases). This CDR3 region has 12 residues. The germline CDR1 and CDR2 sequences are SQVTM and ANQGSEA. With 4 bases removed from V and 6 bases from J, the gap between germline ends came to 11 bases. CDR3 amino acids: CSVVMTVDTQYF. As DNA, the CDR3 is TGCAGCGTTGTCATGACAGTGGATACGCAGTATTTT.

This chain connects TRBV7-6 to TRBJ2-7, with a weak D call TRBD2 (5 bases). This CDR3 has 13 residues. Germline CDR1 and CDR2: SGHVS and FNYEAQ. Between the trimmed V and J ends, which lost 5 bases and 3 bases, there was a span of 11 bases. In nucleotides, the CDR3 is TGTGCCAGCAGCGTCGGAGGCGGCTACGAGCAGTACTTC. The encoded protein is CASSVGGGYEQYF.